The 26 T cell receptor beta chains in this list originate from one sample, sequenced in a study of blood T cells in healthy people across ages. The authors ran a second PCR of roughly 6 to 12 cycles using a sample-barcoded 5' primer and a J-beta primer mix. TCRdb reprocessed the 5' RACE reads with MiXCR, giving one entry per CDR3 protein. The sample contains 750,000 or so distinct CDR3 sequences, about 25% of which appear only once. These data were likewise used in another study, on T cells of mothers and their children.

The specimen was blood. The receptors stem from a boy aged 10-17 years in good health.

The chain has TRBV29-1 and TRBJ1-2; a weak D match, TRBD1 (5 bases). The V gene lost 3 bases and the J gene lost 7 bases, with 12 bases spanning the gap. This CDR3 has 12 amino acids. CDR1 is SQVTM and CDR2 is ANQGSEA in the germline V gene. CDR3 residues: CSVDVGGPGYTF. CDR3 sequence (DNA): TGCAGCGTTGATGTGGGGGGACCTGGCTACACCTTC.

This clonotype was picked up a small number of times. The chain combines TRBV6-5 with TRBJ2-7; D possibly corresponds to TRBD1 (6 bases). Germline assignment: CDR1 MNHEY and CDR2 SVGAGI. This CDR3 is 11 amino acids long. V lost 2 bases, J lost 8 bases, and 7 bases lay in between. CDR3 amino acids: CASSYGDKQYF. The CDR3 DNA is TGTGCCAGCAGTTACGGGGACAAGCAGTACTTC.

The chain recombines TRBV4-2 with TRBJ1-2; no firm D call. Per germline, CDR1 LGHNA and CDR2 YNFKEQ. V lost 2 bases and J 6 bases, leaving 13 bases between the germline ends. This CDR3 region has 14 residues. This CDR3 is CASSQLESIDGYTF. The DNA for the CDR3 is TGTGCCAGCAGCCAACTGGAATCGATCGATGGCTACACCTTC.

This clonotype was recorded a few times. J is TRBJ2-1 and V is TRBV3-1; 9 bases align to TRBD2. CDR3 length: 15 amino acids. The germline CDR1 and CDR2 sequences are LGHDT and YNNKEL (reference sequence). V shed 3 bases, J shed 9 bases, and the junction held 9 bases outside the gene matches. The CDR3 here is CASSHGTSNTGEQFF. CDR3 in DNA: TGTGCCAGCAGCCATGGGACTAGCAACACTGGTGAGCAGTTCTTC.

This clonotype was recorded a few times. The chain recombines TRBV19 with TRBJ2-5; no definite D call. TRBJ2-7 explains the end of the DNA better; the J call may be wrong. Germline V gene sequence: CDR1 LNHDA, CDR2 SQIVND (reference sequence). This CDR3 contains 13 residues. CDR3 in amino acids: CASSMMLTYEQYF. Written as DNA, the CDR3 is TGTGCCAGTAGTATGATGCTCACCTACGAGCAGTACTTC.

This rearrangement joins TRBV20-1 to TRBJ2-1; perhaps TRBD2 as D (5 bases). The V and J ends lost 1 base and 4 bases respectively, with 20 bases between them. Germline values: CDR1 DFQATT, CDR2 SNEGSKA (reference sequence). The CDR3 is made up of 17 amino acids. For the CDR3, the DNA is TGCAGTGCTAGAGGGGCTAGTGGACTCCCTCCTTACAATGAGCAGTTCTTC. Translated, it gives CSARGASGLPPYNEQFF.

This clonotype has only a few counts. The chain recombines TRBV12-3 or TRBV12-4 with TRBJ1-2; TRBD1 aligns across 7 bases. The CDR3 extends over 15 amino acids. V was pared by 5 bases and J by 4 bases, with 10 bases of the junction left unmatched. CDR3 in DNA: TGTGCCAGCAGTACCGGGACAGCGGTGCCCTATGGCTACACCTTC. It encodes CASSTGTAVPYGYTF.

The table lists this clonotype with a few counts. The CDR3 DNA is TGTGCCAGCAGCGAAACCGGGACAGGGGGGAATGAAAAACTGTTTTTT. Translated: CASSETGTGGNEKLFF. The chain carries TRBV7-2 and TRBJ1-4, with 11 bases that match TRBD1. Trimming cost V 5 bases and J 5 bases; bases outside gene matches: 7. The CDR3 length is 16 residues. CDR1 SGHTA and CDR2 FQGNSA come from the germline V gene.

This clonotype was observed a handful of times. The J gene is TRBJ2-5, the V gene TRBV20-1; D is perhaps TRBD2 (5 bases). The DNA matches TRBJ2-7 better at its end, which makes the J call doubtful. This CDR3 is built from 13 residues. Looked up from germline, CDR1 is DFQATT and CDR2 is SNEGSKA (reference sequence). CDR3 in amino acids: CSASIPGTYEQYF. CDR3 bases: TGCAGTGCTAGTATTCCGGGAACCTACGAGCAGTACTTC.

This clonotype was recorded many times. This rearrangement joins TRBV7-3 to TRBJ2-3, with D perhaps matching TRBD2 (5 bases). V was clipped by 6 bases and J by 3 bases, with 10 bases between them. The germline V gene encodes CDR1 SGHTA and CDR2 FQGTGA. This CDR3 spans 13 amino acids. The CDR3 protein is CASRAGGTDTQYF. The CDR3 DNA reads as TGTGCCAGCAGGGCGGGTGGGACAGATACGCAGTATTTT.

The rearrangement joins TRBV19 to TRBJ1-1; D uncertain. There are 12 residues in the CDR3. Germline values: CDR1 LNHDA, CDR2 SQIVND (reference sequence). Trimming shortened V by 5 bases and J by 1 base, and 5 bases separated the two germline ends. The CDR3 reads CASSHSNTEAFF. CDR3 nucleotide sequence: TGTGCCAGTAGTCACTCGAACACTGAAGCTTTCTTT.

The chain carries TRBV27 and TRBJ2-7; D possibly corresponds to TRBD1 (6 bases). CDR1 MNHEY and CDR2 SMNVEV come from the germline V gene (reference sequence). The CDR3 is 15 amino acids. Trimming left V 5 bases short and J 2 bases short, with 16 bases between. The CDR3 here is CASSKAGVKAYEQYF. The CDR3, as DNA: TGTGCCAGCAGTAAGGCAGGGGTGAAGGCCTACGAGCAGTACTTC.

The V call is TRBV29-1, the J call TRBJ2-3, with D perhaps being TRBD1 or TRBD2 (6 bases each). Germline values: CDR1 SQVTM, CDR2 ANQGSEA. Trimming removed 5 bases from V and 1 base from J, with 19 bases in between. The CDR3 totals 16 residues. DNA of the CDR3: TGCAGCGTTCAGGTGCCCTGGGGGGCTGGCACAGATACGCAGTATTTT. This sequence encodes CSVQVPWGAGTDTQYF.

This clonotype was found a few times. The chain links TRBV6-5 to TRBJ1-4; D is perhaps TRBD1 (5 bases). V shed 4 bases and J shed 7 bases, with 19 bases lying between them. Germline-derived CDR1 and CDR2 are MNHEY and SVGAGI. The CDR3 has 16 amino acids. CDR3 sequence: CASSFIPRASVEKLFF. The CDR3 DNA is TGTGCCAGCAGTTTCATTCCCAGGGCCTCTGTTGAAAAACTGTTTTTT.

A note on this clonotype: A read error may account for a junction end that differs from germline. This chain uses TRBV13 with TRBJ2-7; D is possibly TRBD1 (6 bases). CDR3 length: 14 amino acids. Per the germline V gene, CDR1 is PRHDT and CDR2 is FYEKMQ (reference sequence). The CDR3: CASSLGLGAYEQHF. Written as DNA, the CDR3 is TGTGCCAGCAGCTTAGGTTTGGGGGCCTACGAGCAGCACTTC.

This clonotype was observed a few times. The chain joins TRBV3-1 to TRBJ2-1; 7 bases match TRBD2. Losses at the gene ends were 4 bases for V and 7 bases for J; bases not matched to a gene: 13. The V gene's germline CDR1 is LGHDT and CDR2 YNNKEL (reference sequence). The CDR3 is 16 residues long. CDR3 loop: CASSPRGLGGRNEQFF. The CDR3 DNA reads TGTGCCAGCAGCCCGCGAGGACTAGGAGGTAGGAATGAGCAGTTCTTC.

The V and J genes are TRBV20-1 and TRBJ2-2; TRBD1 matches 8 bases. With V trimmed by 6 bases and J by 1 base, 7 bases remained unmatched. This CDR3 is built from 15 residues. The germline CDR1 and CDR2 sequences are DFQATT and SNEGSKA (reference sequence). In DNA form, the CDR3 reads TGCAGTGCGGAAGCAGGGGGCGGGAACACCGGGGAGCTGTTTTTT. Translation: CSAEAGGGNTGELFF.

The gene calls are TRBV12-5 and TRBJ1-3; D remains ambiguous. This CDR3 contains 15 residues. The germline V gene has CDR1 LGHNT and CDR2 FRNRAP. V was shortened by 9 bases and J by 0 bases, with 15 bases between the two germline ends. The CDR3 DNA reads TGTGCTAGCCGTGACAATTCGGGCTCTGGAAACACCATATATTTT. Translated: CASRDNSGSGNTIYF.

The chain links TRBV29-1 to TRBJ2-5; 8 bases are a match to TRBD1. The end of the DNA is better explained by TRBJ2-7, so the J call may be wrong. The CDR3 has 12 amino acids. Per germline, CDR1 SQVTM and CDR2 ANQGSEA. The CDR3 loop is CSVRGQGHEQYF. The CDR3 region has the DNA TGCAGCGTCCGCGGACAGGGCCACGAGCAGTACTTC.

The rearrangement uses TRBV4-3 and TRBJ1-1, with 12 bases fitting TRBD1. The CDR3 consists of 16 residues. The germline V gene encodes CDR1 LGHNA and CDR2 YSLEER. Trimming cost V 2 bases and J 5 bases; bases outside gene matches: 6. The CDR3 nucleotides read TGCGCCAGCAGCCAAAAGGGACAGGGGGCGCGGACTGAAGCTTTCTTT. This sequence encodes CASSQKGQGARTEAFF.

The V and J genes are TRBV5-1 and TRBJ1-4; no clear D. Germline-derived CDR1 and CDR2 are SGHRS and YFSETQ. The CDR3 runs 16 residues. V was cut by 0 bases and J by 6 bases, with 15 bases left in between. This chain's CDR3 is CASSLADGRTDEKLFF. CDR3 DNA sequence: TGCGCCAGCAGCTTGGCCGATGGCCGGACCGATGAAAAACTGTTTTTT.

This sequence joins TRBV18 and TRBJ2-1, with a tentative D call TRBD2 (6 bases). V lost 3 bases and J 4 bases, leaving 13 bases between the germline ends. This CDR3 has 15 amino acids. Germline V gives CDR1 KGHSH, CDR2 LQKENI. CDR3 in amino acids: CASSPELGGYNEQFF. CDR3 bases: TGTGCCAGCTCACCTGAGCTTGGAGGGTACAATGAGCAGTTCTTC.

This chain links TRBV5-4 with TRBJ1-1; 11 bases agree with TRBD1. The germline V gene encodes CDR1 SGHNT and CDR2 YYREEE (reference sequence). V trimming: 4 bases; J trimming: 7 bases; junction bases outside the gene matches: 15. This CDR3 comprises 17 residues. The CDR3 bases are TGTGCCAGCAGCCCAGATCTTTATAGGACAGGGGGCATTGAAGCTTTCTTT. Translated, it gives CASSPDLYRTGGIEAFF.

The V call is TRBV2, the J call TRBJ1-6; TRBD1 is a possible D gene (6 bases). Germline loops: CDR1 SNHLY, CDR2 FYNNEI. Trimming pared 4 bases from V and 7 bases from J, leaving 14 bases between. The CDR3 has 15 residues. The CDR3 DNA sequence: TGTGCCAGCAGTGTAGGCGCGGACAGCAATTCACCCCTCCACTTT. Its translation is CASSVGADSNSPLHF.

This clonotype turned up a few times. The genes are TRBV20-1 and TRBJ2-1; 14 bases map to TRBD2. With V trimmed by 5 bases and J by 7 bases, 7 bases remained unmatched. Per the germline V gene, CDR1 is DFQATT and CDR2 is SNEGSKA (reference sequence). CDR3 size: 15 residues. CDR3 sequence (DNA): TGCAGTGCTCCATTCGGGACTAGCGGGAGTAATGAGCAGTTCTTC. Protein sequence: CSAPFGTSGSNEQFF.

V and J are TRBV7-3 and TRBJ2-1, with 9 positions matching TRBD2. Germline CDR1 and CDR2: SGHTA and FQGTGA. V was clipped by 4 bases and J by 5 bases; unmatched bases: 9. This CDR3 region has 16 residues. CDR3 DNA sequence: TGTGCCAGCAGCTCAAGTAGCGGGGGCCTCAACAATGAGCAGTTCTTC. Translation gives CASSSSSGGLNNEQFF.